A single sample gave rise to the 10 T cell receptor beta chains below, sequenced in a study of shared clonotypes between healthy human individuals. Naive-designated CD8 cells lacked CD45RO, were positively enriched for CCR7, and omitted terminally differentiated effector memory CD45RA+ cells. TCRdb keeps only in-frame clones here, not all; method: immunoSEQ multiplex PCR. The data contain about 2,200,000 clones, 90% to 95% of them singletons. Sequenced: naive CD8+ T cells from PBMCs. All receptors derive from a man aged 18 to 35 in good health. Some clones in this sample may be carry-over from other donors' samples.

With regard to this clone: The junction shows a germline mismatch at one end, possibly a read error. V is TRBV6-1 and J is TRBJ1-2; TRBD1 is a possible D gene (5 bases). The CDR3 length is 14 residues. Germline loops: CDR1 MNHNS, CDR2 SASEGT. The CDR3 sequence: CASSVRDRYYGHTF. CDR3 sequence (DNA): TGTGCCAGCAGTGTTAGGGACCGATACTATGGCCACACCTTC.

The rearrangement links TRBV9 to TRBJ2-5, with TRBD2 matching 13 bases. Trimming cost V 2 bases and J 5 bases; bases outside gene matches: 3. CDR3 length: 15 residues. Germline CDR1 SGDLS, CDR2 YYNGEE. The chain's CDR3 is CASSVLGLAGETQYF. In nucleotides, the CDR3 is TGTGCCAGCAGCGTCTTGGGACTAGCGGGGGAGACCCAGTACTTC.

Concerning this clone itself: The same CDR3 also results from other DNA sequences found in this sample. The CDR3 loop is CASSQDQGDTQYF. As DNA, the CDR3 is TGCGCCAGCAGCCAAGACCAGGGAGATACGCAGTATTTT. The V call is TRBV4-3, the J call TRBJ2-3; a possible D gene is TRBD1 (5 bases). The V gene's germline CDR1 is LGHNA and CDR2 YSLEER. Trimming stripped 0 bases from V and 5 bases from J, with 6 bases between. This CDR3 has 13 amino acids.

The rearrangement links TRBV25-1 to TRBJ2-7, with D perhaps TRBD1 (6 bases). The CDR3 is made up of 17 amino acids. CDR1 MGHDK and CDR2 SYGVNS come from the germline V gene. V gave up 8 bases and J gave up 5 bases, with 28 bases separating them. Here the CDR3 reads CASGTRVGQRGIDEQYF. The CDR3 coding sequence is TGTGCCAGCGGCACAAGGGTTGGACAGAGGGGGATCGACGAGCAGTACTTC.

The CDR3 region is CASSRTEPETQYF. CDR3 sequence (DNA): TGTGCCAGTAGTAGGACAGAACCCGAGACCCAGTACTTC. The chain uses TRBV19 and TRBJ2-5; a weak D match, TRBD1 (6 bases). Germline CDR1 is LNHDA and CDR2 is SQIVND (reference sequence). V gave up 4 bases and J gave up 5 bases, with 11 bases separating them. There are 13 residues in the CDR3.

The chain joins TRBV11-2 to TRBJ2-4; the D gene is possibly TRBD2 (5 bases). CDR1 and CDR2 from the germline V gene are SGHAT and FQNNGV. Trimming took 5 bases from V and 3 from J, leaving 17 bases between them. The CDR3 extends over 16 amino acids. CDR3 DNA sequence: TGTGCCAGCAGCCCGCGGACTGATGGGGACAAAAACATTCAGTACTTC. Its translation is CASSPRTDGDKNIQYF.

The sample holds one count of this clone. The rearrangement joins TRBV9 to TRBJ1-1, with a tentative D call TRBD1 (6 bases). The germline CDR1 and CDR2 sequences are SGDLS and YYNGEE. CDR3 size: 14 residues. Trimming took 1 base from V and 4 from J, leaving 11 bases between them. The CDR3 nucleotides read TGTGCCAGCAGCGTACGTACAGGGCGCACTGAAGCTTTCTTT. Translated: CASSVRTGRTEAFF.

Of note for this clone: One end of the junction does not line up with germline, which may come from a read error. The V gene is TRBV27, the J gene TRBJ2-6; no clear D gene. Per germline, CDR1 MNHEY and CDR2 SMNVEV (reference sequence). The CDR3 is 15 residues long. For the CDR3, the DNA is TGTGCCGGCAGTTTATGGGATCGCGGGGCCAACGTCCTGACTTTC. Encoded protein: CAGSLWDRGANVLTF.

This rearrangement joins TRBV28 to TRBJ2-2; no definite D call. CDR1 is MDHEN and CDR2 is SYDVKM in the germline V gene. Deletions cut 3 bases from V and 8 bases from J, with 7 bases between. This CDR3 has 12 residues. The CDR3 sequence is CASSFNVGELFF. DNA for the CDR3: TGTGCCAGCAGTTTTAATGTGGGGGAGCTGTTTTTT.

This chain connects TRBV15 to TRBJ2-1, with 11 bases aligning to TRBD2. The trim removed 5 bases at V and 9 bases at J, leaving 6 bases unmatched. The CDR3 extends over 14 amino acids. Germline V lookup: CDR1 LNHNV, CDR2 YYDKDF (reference sequence). In DNA, the CDR3 is TGTGCCACCAGCGGTAGCGGGAGGGCCACTGAGCAGTTCTTC. Translation: CATSGSGRATEQFF.